This passage covers 14 T cell receptor beta chains from one sample sequenced in a study of beta chain features in type 1 diabetes. Expressed TCRB transcripts were sequenced after all isolated RNA was converted to cDNA. Generated by immunoSEQ multiplex PCR, the TCRdb table keeps only in-frame clones and is missing some. Counted here are about 620,000 clones, around 16% occurring once; the ten biggest clones make up about 0.097%. Specimen: naive CD4+ T cells from blood. The source is a man aged 18 to 30 in good health.

The sample holds a few counts of this clone. The genes are TRBV28 and TRBJ2-5; TRBD1 matches 8 bases. Germline V CDR1 and CDR2: MDHEN, SYDVKM. V was pared by 4 bases and J by 0 bases, with 4 bases of the junction left unmatched. This CDR3 has 15 residues. In DNA, the CDR3 is TGTGCCAGCAGTTCCAGACAGGGGAACCAAGAGACCCAGTACTTC. Amino acids: CASSSRQGNQETQYF.

This clone has just a few counts. The chain couples TRBV6-1 to TRBJ2-7; D could derive from TRBD1 or TRBD2 (5 bases each). Trimming took off 6 bases at V and 0 bases at J, with 9 bases between the two ends. Germline V lookup: CDR1 MNHNS, CDR2 SASEGT. This CDR3 has 13 amino acids. CDR3 in amino acids: CASRGVSSYEQYF. The CDR3 DNA reads TGTGCCAGCAGGGGGGTAAGCTCCTACGAGCAGTACTTC.

A few counts support this clone. The chain has TRBV28 and TRBJ1-6; TRBD1 is a possible D gene (6 bases). CDR3 length: 15 amino acids. Germline V lookup: CDR1 MDHEN, CDR2 SYDVKM. The ends were cut back, 5 bases at V and 8 bases at J, with 16 bases in the middle. The CDR3 reads CASSGTGKSDSPLHF. Here the CDR3 DNA reads TGTGCCAGCAGTGGAACAGGGAAATCGGATTCACCCCTCCACTTT.

The chain uses TRBV9 and TRBJ2-3; TRBD2 matches at 7 bases. The CDR3 loop spans 18 amino acids. CDR1 and CDR2 from the germline V gene are SGDLS and YYNGEE. Losses at the gene ends were 0 bases for V and 0 bases for J; bases not matched to a gene: 10. The CDR3 bases are TGTGCCAGCAGCGTAGGGTTAGCTAGCGGCTCCAGCACAGATACGCAGTATTTT. Its translation: CASSVGLASGSSTDTQYF. The full variable domain, in which reference TRBV9 and TRBJ2-3 provide the parts outside the CDR3, is DSGVTQTPKHLITATGQRVTLRCSPRSGDLSVYWYQQSLDQGLQFLIQYYNGEERAKGNILERFSAQQFPDLHSELNLSSLELGDSALYFCASSVGLASGSSTDTQYFGPGTRLTVL.

In its sample, this clone was seen a few times. The rearrangement links TRBV30 to TRBJ2-5; 8 bases match TRBD2. This CDR3 spans 14 amino acids. Germline assignment: CDR1 GTSNPN and CDR2 SVGIG (reference sequence). V was pared by 2 bases and J by 1 base, with 3 bases of the junction left unmatched. The CDR3 spells CAWSRGGSQETQYF. DNA of the CDR3: TGTGCCTGGAGTCGGGGGGGATCCCAAGAGACCCAGTACTTC.

The chain employs TRBV28 and TRBJ2-5; D uncertain. V was shortened by 4 bases and J by 9 bases, with 12 bases between the two germline ends. Germline V CDR1 and CDR2: MDHEN, SYDVKM. This CDR3 is 12 amino acids long. CDR3 in DNA: TGTGCCAGCAGTTCCGGTTTTCAACCCCAGTACTTC. Protein sequence: CASSSGFQPQYF.

This clone showed up just a few times. The chain combines TRBV10-3 with TRBJ2-1; TRBD1 matches 8 bases. Germline V lookup: CDR1 ENHRY, CDR2 SYGVKD. The CDR3 has 13 residues. V was clipped by 7 bases and J by 8 bases; unmatched bases: 7. The CDR3: CAITPGGIDEQFF. The CDR3 DNA follows: TGTGCCATCACCCCAGGGGGCATCGATGAGCAGTTCTTC.

This clone was counted between two and nine times. This chain joins TRBV20-1 and TRBJ2-3, with D hard to call. Per the germline V gene, CDR1 is DFQATT and CDR2 is SNEGSKA (reference sequence). V gave up 6 bases and J gave up 4 bases, with 8 bases separating them. This CDR3 has 11 amino acids. CDR3 protein: CSARPADTQYF. The CDR3 DNA sequence: TGCAGTGCGCGACCCGCAGATACGCAGTATTTT.

The CDR3 reads CASSLTDFPRYTF. The DNA for the CDR3 is TGTGCCAGCAGTCTAACAGACTTCCCCCGCTACACCTTC. The V and J genes are TRBV28 and TRBJ1-2; unclear D gene. CDR3 length equals 13 residues. Germline values: CDR1 MDHEN, CDR2 SYDVKM. Trimming left V 5 bases short and J 9 bases short, with 16 bases between.

This clone was picked up a small number of times. Other DNA sequences in this sample translate to the same CDR3. The chain couples TRBV6-5 to TRBJ1-5; D is uncertain. V lost 0 bases and J 3 bases, leaving 3 bases between the germline ends. CDR1 MNHEY and CDR2 SVGAGI come from the germline V gene. The CDR3 has 13 amino acids. The chain's CDR3 is CASSYSTNQPQHF. The CDR3, as DNA: TGTGCCAGCAGTTACTCGACCAATCAGCCCCAGCATTTT.

This chain links TRBV13 with TRBJ1-2, with 7 bases identical to TRBD1. Germline trimming cut 4 bases from V and 12 bases from J; bases unmatched to any gene: 11. The CDR3 loop spans 13 amino acids. CDR1 is PRHDT and CDR2 is FYEKMQ in the germline V gene (reference sequence). This CDR3 is CASSSRDSGPHTF. The CDR3 bases are TGTGCCAGCAGCTCTCGGGACAGCGGCCCCCACACCTTC.

This chain uses TRBV27 with TRBJ2-7; D is unclear. The CDR3 extends over 13 amino acids. The germline V gene has CDR1 MNHEY and CDR2 SMNVEV (reference sequence). V was shortened by 6 bases and J by 5 bases, with 14 bases between the two germline ends. The CDR3 sequence is CASSRTVVHEQYF. The CDR3 DNA is TGTGCCAGCAGCCGAACAGTAGTCCACGAGCAGTACTTC.

The V call is TRBV18, the J call TRBJ2-3; D remains ambiguous. Germline CDR1 reads KGHSH; CDR2 reads LQKENI. The CDR3 extends over 13 amino acids. Between the trimmed V and J ends, which lost 4 bases and 2 bases, there was a span of 7 bases. This chain's CDR3 is CASSLHDTDTQYF. As DNA, the CDR3 is TGTGCCAGCTCACTTCACGACACAGATACGCAGTATTTT. Complete variable domain (other parts from reference TRBV18 and TRBJ2-3): NAGVMQNPRHLVRRRGQEARLRCSPMKGHSHVYWYRQLPEEGLKFMVYLQKENIIDESGMPKERFSAEFPKEGPSILRIQQVVRGDSAAYFCASSLHDTDTQYFGPGTRLTVL.

CDR3 nucleotide sequence: TGTGCCAGCAGTTTAGCAGGGGTCTTTCAGCCCCAGCATTTT. It encodes CASSLAGVFQPQHF. The rearrangement uses TRBV28 and TRBJ1-5; the D gene is possibly TRBD1 (6 bases). Trimming removed 2 bases from V and 6 bases from J, with 11 bases in between. In germline, CDR1 is MDHEN, CDR2 SYDVKM. This CDR3 has 14 residues.